What follows are 19 T cell receptor beta chains derived from one specimen sequenced in a study of cytomegalovirus exposure and HLA in healthy donors. Primers: 60 Vbeta forward and 13 Jbeta reverse. Profiled with immunoSEQ multiplex PCR; TCRdb holds only in-frame clones, not every one. This table has over 120,000 clones, approximately 84% appearing once. Sequenced: PBMCs. These receptor sequences come from a woman aged 60-75 years in good health and CMV-seropositive.

V gene TRBV7-2 combines with J gene TRBJ2-7, with TRBD1 as a possible D gene (5 bases). The CDR3 totals 13 residues. Germline CDR1 SGHTA, CDR2 FQGNSA. Trimming stripped 3 bases from V and 3 bases from J, with 9 bases between. CDR3 sequence reads: CASSFDSRYEQYF. The CDR3 region has the DNA TGTGCCAGCAGCTTCGACAGCCGCTACGAGCAGTACTTC.

This sequence joins TRBV4-1 and TRBJ1-5, with D hard to call. The CDR3 length is 16 residues. Trimming pared 0 bases from V and 2 bases from J, leaving 11 bases between. CDR1 is MGHRA and CDR2 is YSYEKL in the germline V gene. CDR3 nucleotides: TGCGCCAGCAGCCAAGATAGAGGCGCCGGCAATCAGCCCCAGCATTTT. This sequence encodes CASSQDRGAGNQPQHF.

This clone was detected a few times. The gene calls are TRBV19 and TRBJ1-1; 10 bases match TRBD1. The V gene's germline CDR1 is LNHDA and CDR2 SQIVND (reference sequence). The trim removed 0 bases at V and 4 bases at J, leaving 2 bases unmatched. The CDR3 contains 15 residues. CDR3 in DNA: TGTGCCAGTAGTATAGAGGGACAGGGGAGCACTGAAGCTTTCTTT. It translates to CASSIEGQGSTEAFF.

The V and J genes are TRBV28 and TRBJ1-1; 7 bases fit TRBD1. Unmatched junction bases numbered 12, after V lost 4 bases and J lost 4 bases. Germline V gene sequence: CDR1 MDHEN, CDR2 SYDVKM. This CDR3 contains 16 residues. The DNA of the CDR3 is TGTGCCAGCAGTTCGCAGAGAAGGGGGCGAACCACTGAAGCTTTCTTT. It specifies CASSSQRRGRTTEAFF.

This chain connects TRBV6-1 to TRBJ2-7; TRBD1 matches 8 bases. Germline CDR1 MNHNS, CDR2 SASEGT. This CDR3 has 12 residues. Trimming at V came to 4 bases and at J to 13 bases, leaving 9 bases not matched to a gene. This CDR3 is CASSVRGGQVYF. CDR3 bases: TGTGCCAGCAGTGTCCGAGGGGGACAGGTTTACTTC.

The chain recombines TRBV6-1 with TRBJ1-2; tentative D call: TRBD1 (5 bases). This CDR3 is 13 amino acids long. Germline V lookup: CDR1 MNHNS, CDR2 SASEGT. The ends were cut back, 3 bases at V and 5 bases at J, with 10 bases in the middle. Here the CDR3 DNA reads TGTGCCAGCAGTGAGACAGCCCCATATGGCTACACCTTC. Amino acids: CASSETAPYGYTF.

The table lists this clone with a count of one. The chain employs TRBV7-2 and TRBJ2-1; the D gene is possibly TRBD2 (7 bases). In germline, CDR1 is SGHTA, CDR2 FQGNSA. The CDR3 contains 15 residues. The V gene lost 3 bases and the J gene lost 7 bases, with 16 bases spanning the gap. The CDR3 nucleotides are TGTGCCAGCAGCTTTGCGGGAGCTACAGGGAATGAGCAGTTCTTC. It encodes CASSFAGATGNEQFF.

CDR3 loop: CASLPRWGQGAFSTEAFF. Written as DNA, the CDR3 is TGTGCCAGCCTCCCCCGGTGGGGACAGGGGGCATTCAGCACTGAAGCTTTCTTT. V gene TRBV27 combines with J gene TRBJ1-1, with TRBD1 matching 12 bases. CDR1 is MNHEY, CDR2 SMNVEV, per germline (reference sequence). The junction had 17 bases not matched to a gene; V was cut back by 8 bases and J by 4 bases. This CDR3 contains 18 residues.

The chain links TRBV14 to TRBJ2-6; D remains unclear. CDR3 length equals 14 residues. Per germline, CDR1 SGHDN and CDR2 FVKESK. With 3 bases removed from V and 3 bases from J, the gap between germline ends came to 6 bases. In DNA, the CDR3 is TGTGCCAGCAGCCAGCTACTTGGGGCCAACGTCCTGACTTTC. It specifies CASSQLLGANVLTF.

The chain recombines TRBV5-4 with TRBJ1-1; possibly TRBD1 for D (6 bases). Germline-derived CDR1 and CDR2 are SGHNT and YYREEE (reference sequence). CDR3 length equals 14 residues. The ends were cut back, 3 bases at V and 4 bases at J, with 13 bases in the middle. The CDR3 coding sequence is TGTGCCAGCAGCTGGGAGGGGGTGTTCACTGAAGCTTTCTTT. Its protein product is CASSWEGVFTEAFF.

V usage is TRBV6-6 and J usage is TRBJ1-3, with 7 bases identical to TRBD1. Losses at the gene ends were 4 bases for V and 0 bases for J; bases not matched to a gene: 3. Germline CDR1 reads MNHNY; CDR2 reads SVGAGI (reference sequence). The CDR3 totals 15 residues. The CDR3 spells CASSSGTVSGNTIYF. The CDR3 nucleotides read TGTGCCAGCAGTTCCGGGACAGTCTCTGGAAACACCATATATTTT.

This clone was recorded only once. Other nucleotide sequences from this sample produce the same CDR3. The J gene is TRBJ2-3, the V gene TRBV27; D is unclear. Germline V gives CDR1 MNHEY, CDR2 SMNVEV (reference sequence). The CDR3 loop spans 14 amino acids. The V and J ends lost 5 bases and 3 bases respectively, with 12 bases between them. CDR3 protein: CASSPQSRTDTQYF. CDR3 bases: TGTGCCAGCAGTCCCCAGTCTCGTACAGATACGCAGTATTTT.

J is TRBJ2-3 and V is TRBV5-6, with TRBD2 matching 9 bases. Germline V lookup: CDR1 SGHDT, CDR2 YYEEEE. The CDR3 is made up of 15 amino acids. V shed 4 bases, J shed 2 bases, and the junction held 5 bases outside the gene matches. The CDR3 is CASSGTSSPTDTQYF. DNA for the CDR3: TGTGCCAGCAGCGGGACTAGCTCTCCCACAGATACGCAGTATTTT.

This chain connects TRBV4-2 to TRBJ1-2; TRBD1 matches 7 bases. J gave up 1 base and V 2 bases, and 4 bases lay outside the gene matches. Germline V gives CDR1 LGHNA, CDR2 YNFKEQ. This CDR3 spans 15 amino acids. DNA of the CDR3: TGTGCCAGCAGCCAACCGGGACAGATTAACTATGGCTACACCTTC. This codes for CASSQPGQINYGYTF.

The rearrangement links TRBV2 to TRBJ2-5, with a possible D match to TRBD1 (5 bases). The CDR3 sequence is 11 residues long. Germline CDR1 is SNHLY and CDR2 is FYNNEI. The V and J ends lost 9 bases and 7 bases respectively, with 12 bases between them. The CDR3 DNA is TGTGCCAGTGGGGCCTTGTGGACCCAGTACTTC. It is translated as CASGALWTQYF. Variable domain in full (rest from reference TRBV2 and TRBJ2-5): EPEVTQTPSHQVTQMGQEVILRCVPISNHLYFYWYRQILGQKVEFLVSFYNNEISEKSEIFDDQFSVERPDGSNFTLKIRSTKLEDSAMYFCASGALWTQYFGPGTRLLVL.

The chain employs TRBV9 and TRBJ2-1; 9 bases match TRBD2. Trimming at V came to 3 bases and at J to 4 bases, leaving 8 bases not matched to a gene. Germline CDR1 reads SGDLS; CDR2 reads YYNGEE. The CDR3 has 16 residues. CDR3 amino acids: CASSGWTSDHYNEQFF. CDR3 nucleotides: TGTGCCAGCAGCGGATGGACTAGCGACCATTACAATGAGCAGTTCTTC. Looking up the rest from reference TRBV9 and TRBJ2-1 gives the full variable domain: DSGVTQTPKHLITATGQRVTLRCSPRSGDLSVYWYQQSLDQGLQFLIQYYNGEERAKGNILERFSAQQFPDLHSELNLSSLELGDSALYFCASSGWTSDHYNEQFFGPGTRLTVL.

V and J are TRBV19 and TRBJ2-5; maybe TRBD1 (5 bases). Trimming pared 6 bases from V and 4 bases from J, leaving 9 bases between. Germline CDR1 and CDR2: LNHDA and SQIVND (reference sequence). There are 12 residues in the CDR3. In DNA form, the CDR3 reads TGTGCCAGTAGGGGTGGGGCAGAGACCCAGTACTTC. Amino acids: CASRGGAETQYF.

The V call is TRBV4-2, the J call TRBJ2-4, with D possibly matching TRBD2 (5 bases). The CDR3 totals 15 residues. Trimming stripped 1 base from V and 5 bases from J, with 12 bases between. The V gene's germline CDR1 is LGHNA and CDR2 YNFKEQ. CDR3 in amino acids: CASSQGVNSENIQYF. The CDR3 bases are TGTGCCAGCAGCCAAGGGGTTAATAGCGAAAACATTCAGTACTTC.

The V gene is TRBV7-2, the J gene TRBJ2-1, with D possibly TRBD2 on 6 matching bases. V lost 1 base to trimming and J lost 8 bases, with 15 bases between them. This CDR3 has 15 residues. The germline gives CDR1 SGHTA, CDR2 FQGNSA. The CDR3 loop is CASSLGWEVVHEQFF. The CDR3, as DNA: TGTGCCAGCAGCTTAGGTTGGGAGGTGGTGCATGAGCAGTTCTTC. The full variable domain, with the rest looked up from reference TRBV7-2 and TRBJ2-1, is GAGVSQSPSNKVTEKGKDVELRCDPISGHTALYWYRQSLGQGLEFLIYFQGNSAPDKSGLPSDRFSAERTGGSVSTLTIQRTQQEDSAVYLCASSLGWEVVHEQFFGPGTRLTVL.